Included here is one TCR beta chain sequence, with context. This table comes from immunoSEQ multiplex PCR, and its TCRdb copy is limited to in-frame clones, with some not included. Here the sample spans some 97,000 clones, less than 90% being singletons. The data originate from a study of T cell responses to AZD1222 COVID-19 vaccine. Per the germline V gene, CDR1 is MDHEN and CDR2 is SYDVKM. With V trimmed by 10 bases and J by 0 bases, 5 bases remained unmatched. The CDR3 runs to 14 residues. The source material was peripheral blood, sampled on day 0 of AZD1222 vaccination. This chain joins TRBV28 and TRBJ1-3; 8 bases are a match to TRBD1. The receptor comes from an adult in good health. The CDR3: CATLTGGSGNTIYF. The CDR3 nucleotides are TGTGCCACCCTAACAGGGGGCTCTGGAAACACCATATATTTT.